A single sample is the source of the 18 T cell receptor beta chains below, sequenced in a study of vaccination and CD4 T cells after COVID-19. The treatment was: approximately 9-day PBMC culture with coronavirus spike peptide pools or control peptides (ViraFEST assay). Sequencing of the DNA from cultured CD4+ T cells was carried out with the Oncomine TCR Beta short-read assay. A single record per CDR3 protein comes from TCRdb applying MiXCR to the PCR reads. The table shows over 10,000 distinct CDR3 sequences, with about 74% occurring only once. Their antigens remain unidentified. The specimen was CD4+ T cells from blood, cultured in vitro. Every receptor here comes from a human donor who had recovered from COVID-19.

The chain is built from TRBV2 and TRBJ2-3; the D gene is possibly TRBD1 (7 bases). This CDR3 has 15 amino acids. The germline V gene encodes CDR1 SNHLY and CDR2 FYNNEI. V was shortened by 3 bases and J by 2 bases, with 12 bases between the two germline ends. This CDR3 is CASSDYRGLTDTQYF. CDR3 bases: TGTGCCAGCAGTGACTACAGGGGACTCACAGATACGCAGTATTTT. The variable domain in full, completed from reference TRBV2 and TRBJ2-3, reads EPEVTQTPSHQVTQMGQEVILRCVPISNHLYFYWYRQILGQKVEFLVSFYNNEISEKSEIFDDQFSVERPDGSNFTLKIRSTKLEDSAMYFCASSDYRGLTDTQYFGPGTRLTVL.

This rearrangement joins TRBV28 to TRBJ1-6, with D tentatively TRBD1 (5 bases). Trimming removed 5 bases from V and 7 bases from J, with 9 bases in between. Germline loops: CDR1 MDHEN, CDR2 SYDVKM. The CDR3 contains 13 residues. The CDR3 nucleotides are TGTGCCAGCAGTCGAGCAGGGAATTCACCCCTCCACTTT. This gives the protein CASSRAGNSPLHF.

V is TRBV6-5 and J is TRBJ1-4; a weak D match, TRBD1 (6 bases). This CDR3 is built from 14 residues. Per germline, CDR1 MNHEY and CDR2 SVGAGI. V lost 0 bases and J 8 bases, leaving 10 bases between the germline ends. This CDR3 reads CASSYSAGEEKLFF. Here the CDR3 DNA reads TGTGCCAGCAGTTACTCCGCAGGGGAGGAAAAACTGTTTTTT.

This chain's CDR3 is CASSIPGGARTEAFF. The CDR3 nucleotides are TGTGCCAGTAGTATACCAGGGGGCGCGAGGACTGAAGCTTTCTTT. The genes are TRBV19 and TRBJ1-1; 8 positions agree with TRBD1. The germline CDR1 and CDR2 sequences are LNHDA and SQIVND (reference sequence). Trimming removed 2 bases from V and 5 bases from J; junction bases left unmatched: 7. The CDR3 is 15 residues long. Together with reference TRBV19 and TRBJ1-1, the CDR3 gives the full variable domain: DGGITQSPKYLFRKEGQNVTLSCEQNLNHDAMYWYRQDPGQGLRLIYYSQIVNDFQKGDIAEGYSVSREKKESFPLTVTSAQKNPTAFYLCASSIPGGARTEAFFGQGTRLTVV.

V usage is TRBV30 and J usage is TRBJ2-2; D remains ambiguous. V was trimmed by 4 bases and J by 3 bases, leaving 6 bases between them. Germline-derived CDR1 and CDR2 are GTSNPN and SVGIG (reference sequence). The CDR3 is 12 amino acids. The CDR3 protein is CAWTSYTGELFF. The CDR3 bases are TGTGCCTGGACGTCCTACACCGGGGAGCTGTTTTTT.

This chain links TRBV27 with TRBJ1-2; possible D gene TRBD1, 6 bases. This CDR3 spans 12 amino acids. Trimming shortened V by 6 bases and J by 7 bases, and 12 bases separated the two germline ends. The germline V gene has CDR1 MNHEY and CDR2 SMNVEV (reference sequence). CDR3 sequence: CASSTTGTGYTF. Here the CDR3 DNA reads TGTGCCAGCAGCACCACAGGGACTGGCTACACCTTC.

This clonotype is classed as large. V usage is TRBV6-2 or TRBV6-3 and J usage is TRBJ1-5, with D perhaps matching TRBD1 (5 bases). V lost 2 bases, J lost 4 bases, and 6 bases lay in between. The CDR3 totals 13 residues. Germline V CDR1 and CDR2: MNHEY, SVGEGT. The CDR3 sequence is CASSYRQNQPQHF. The CDR3 nucleotides are TGTGCCAGCAGTTACCGACAGAATCAGCCCCAGCATTTT.

This clonotype was counted between two and nine times. The V call is TRBV6-1, the J call TRBJ1-1; weak D call: TRBD1 (6 bases). V was trimmed by 6 bases and J by 1 base, leaving 15 bases between them. There are 15 residues in the CDR3. The germline gives CDR1 MNHNS, CDR2 SASEGT. The CDR3 nucleotides read TGTGCCAGCAGCGACAGGTCGGGGCGGAACACTGAAGCTTTCTTT. It yields the protein CASSDRSGRNTEAFF.

V is TRBV28 and J is TRBJ1-2; 7 nucleotides match TRBD1. The CDR3 sequence is 14 residues long. Germline V lookup: CDR1 MDHEN, CDR2 SYDVKM. V lost 5 bases to trimming and J lost 5 bases; unmatched junction nucleotides: 8. The CDR3 sequence: CASSIWTGGYGYTF. DNA of the CDR3: TGTGCCAGCAGTATCTGGACAGGCGGTTATGGCTACACCTTC.

V usage is TRBV7-2 and J usage is TRBJ2-3; perhaps TRBD2 as D (6 bases). The CDR3 runs 17 residues. Germline V lookup: CDR1 SGHTA, CDR2 FQGNSA. Trimming took 1 base from V and 0 from J, leaving 14 bases between them. CDR3 region: CASSLVGTSSSTDTQYF. CDR3 DNA sequence: TGTGCCAGCAGCTTAGTCGGGACTTCATCTAGCACAGATACGCAGTATTTT.

The chain links TRBV10-2 to TRBJ1-1; the D is unclear. Looked up from germline, CDR1 is WSHSY and CDR2 is SAAADI. This CDR3 has 14 amino acids. Deletions cut 3 bases from V and 2 bases from J, with 10 bases between. The CDR3 is CASSERYSNTEAFF. The CDR3 DNA is TGCGCCAGCAGTGAACGGTACTCAAACACTGAAGCTTTCTTT.

This clonotype was seen a handful of times. The chain carries TRBV20-1 and TRBJ2-2; 11 positions agree with TRBD1. Germline-derived CDR1 and CDR2 are DFQATT and SNEGSKA (reference sequence). After removal of 6 bases from V and 3 bases from J, the junction contained 6 bases not matched to a gene. This CDR3 has 15 residues. CDR3 sequence reads: CSAPGQGAYTGELFF. In nucleotides, the CDR3 is TGCAGTGCCCCCGGACAGGGGGCTTACACCGGGGAGCTGTTTTTT.

This rearrangement joins TRBV30 to TRBJ2-4; perhaps TRBD2 as D (5 bases). The germline gives CDR1 GTSNPN, CDR2 SVGIG (reference sequence). Trimming cost V 3 bases and J 8 bases, with 11 bases left between them. This CDR3 has 12 amino acids. The CDR3: CAWSEGSDIQYF. CDR3 sequence (DNA): TGTGCCTGGAGCGAGGGTTCGGACATTCAGTACTTC. The entire variable domain, with the rest obtained from reference TRBV30 and TRBJ2-4, is as follows: SQTIHQWPATLVQPVGSPLSLECTVEGTSNPNLYWYRQAAGRGLQLLFYSVGIGQISSEVPQNLSASRPQDRQFILSSKKLLLSDSGFYLCAWSEGSDIQYFGAGTRLSVL.

Comments on this clonotype: Because the CDR3's place on the DNA is in doubt, the DNA is left out and the CDR3 is given as listed by TCRdb. The genes are TRBV7-2 and TRBJ1-1; whether TRBD1, the table's D call, matches the DNA was not checked. Ends included, the CDR3 has 20 residues. The germline V gene encodes CDR1 SGHTA and CDR2 FQGNSA. The CDR3 loop reads CASSFYICSARDPLSLEAFF.

The rearrangement links TRBV6-4 to TRBJ1-6; D is unclear. In germline, CDR1 is MRHNA, CDR2 SNTAGT. V was pared by 3 bases and J by 8 bases, with 8 bases between. The CDR3 length is 13 residues. Here the CDR3 reads CASSEEPDSPLHF. The CDR3 DNA reads as TGTGCCAGCAGTGAAGAGCCCGATTCACCCCTCCACTTT.

This rearrangement joins TRBV7-2 to TRBJ1-1; 8 bases fit TRBD1. Germline V CDR1 and CDR2: SGHTA, FQGNSA. V dropped 3 bases and J dropped 2; count of bases not matched to a gene: 2. The length of the CDR3 is 14 residues. CDR3 residues: CASSFQGANTEAFF. The CDR3 nucleotides are TGTGCCAGCAGCTTCCAGGGGGCCAACACTGAAGCTTTCTTT.

CDR3 loop: CASSLRQEVPSLANYGYTF. CDR3 coding DNA: TGTGCCAGCAGCCTTCGACAGGAGGTGCCATCCTTAGCTAACTATGGCTACACCTTC. The chain couples TRBV11-2 to TRBJ1-2; possible D gene TRBD1, 6 bases. CDR1 is SGHAT, CDR2 FQNNGV, per germline. V gave up 5 bases and J gave up 0 bases, with 25 bases separating them. There are 19 residues in the CDR3.

The count of this clonotype is one. This chain links TRBV6-1 with TRBJ1-5; D is undetermined. Germline V gene lookup returns CDR1 MNHNS and CDR2 SASEGT. V was pared by 6 bases and J by 3 bases, with 15 bases between. This CDR3 is built from 15 residues. The CDR3 nucleotides read TGTGCCAGCAGGGGCCCCCAAGGACTCAATCAGCCCCAGCATTTT. It is translated as CASRGPQGLNQPQHF.